Here is one TCR beta chain with its context. This sample was taken from a study of OX40 agonist ivuxolimab in advanced cancers. About the research overall: Hepatocellular carcinoma, melanoma, renal cell or head and neck cancer was diagnosed in the dose-escalation patients.

Assay: immunoSEQ multiplex PCR; the TCRdb copy retains only in-frame clones and omits some. Seen here are 60,000 to 70,000 clones, roughly 80% observed once, and the top ten hold 4.5% to 6%. The trim removed 2 bases at V and 0 bases at J, leaving 5 bases unmatched. This CDR3 contains 16 residues. The germline V gene has CDR1 SGHRS and CDR2 YFSETQ. The V call is TRBV5-1, the J call TRBJ1-1; 9 positions match TRBD1. The clonotype was recovered from an adult with an advanced solid tumor such as melanoma, head and neck, liver or kidney cancer. The sample here was CD4+ or CD8+ T cells sorted from blood, taken in a trial of the OX40 agonist ivuxolimab. CDR3 in amino acids: CASSFGDRVLNTEAFF. The CDR3, as DNA: TGCGCCAGCAGCTTCGGGGACAGGGTATTGAACACTGAAGCTTTCTTT. The complete variable domain, with remaining parts taken from reference TRBV5-1 and TRBJ1-1, reads KAGVTQTPRYLIKTRGQQVTLSCSPISGHRSVSWYQQTPGQGLQFLFEYFSETQRNKGNFPGRFSGRQFSNSRSEMNVSTLELGDSALYLCASSFGDRVLNTEAFFGQGTRLTVV.